This TCR beta chain was captured in a study of blood T cell repertoires in COVID-19. About the research overall: The study drew acute and convalescent COVID-19 samples from the United States, Italy and Spain. Sources were T cells, B-cell-depleted T cells, or PBMCs; the material itself was cDNA or gDNA.

The ends were cut back, 0 bases at V and 7 bases at J, with 20 bases in the middle. The CDR3 totals 16 residues. The germline V gene encodes CDR1 SGDLS and CDR2 YYNGEE. Per the original methods: The assay estimated nucleated cells by amplifying reference gene primers. TCRdb keeps only in-frame clones here, not all; method: immunoSEQ multiplex PCR. Clonal size and the V and J genes are those of that table, whereas D and trimming came from the DNA. The sample lists about 150,000 clones; approximately 82% were seen once. The rearrangement uses TRBV9 and TRBJ2-7; tentative D call: TRBD1 (5 bases). This TCR was sampled from a man between 65 and 80 years old who had recovered from COVID-19. The sample was peripheral blood. The CDR3 region is CASSVGSTVRAPEQYF. CDR3 in DNA: TGTGCCAGCAGCGTAGGAAGTACGGTCAGGGCCCCGGAGCAGTACTTC.